Listed here are 14 T cell receptor beta chains from one sample, sequenced in a study of CD8 T cells in ankylosing spondylitis. Study-wide results and caveats: A TCR beta motif of several highly homologous variants appeared characteristic of ankylosing spondylitis blood.

Antigens for these TCRs are unknown. TCRdb analysed the 5' RACE reads with MiXCR anew, one entry per CDR3 protein. The table lists 200,000 to 250,000 distinct CDR3 sequences, 18% of them singletons. The specimen was blood, either unsorted or a sorted T cell fraction (not recorded which). The receptor set was obtained from a male donor with ankylosing spondylitis.

V and J are TRBV20-1 and TRBJ1-2; 8 nucleotides match TRBD1. V was pared by 1 base and J by 7 bases, with 8 bases of the junction left unmatched. CDR1 and CDR2 from the germline V gene are DFQATT and SNEGSKA (reference sequence). The CDR3 is made up of 14 amino acids. CDR3 in amino acids: CSARGAGGASGYTF. The CDR3 bases are TGCAGTGCTAGAGGGGCAGGGGGCGCCAGTGGCTACACCTTC.

In its sample, this clonotype was seen a few times. This chain joins TRBV4-3 and TRBJ2-2, with D possibly matching TRBD2 (5 bases). The germline V gene has CDR1 LGHNA and CDR2 YSLEER. The CDR3 sequence is 16 residues long. V lost 0 bases, J lost 5 bases, and 13 bases lay in between. This CDR3 is CASSQDRRLWTGELFF. Here the CDR3 DNA reads TGCGCCAGCAGCCAAGATCGGAGGTTGTGGACCGGGGAGCTGTTTTTT.

The genes are TRBV6-5 and TRBJ2-2; D is undetermined. The germline CDR1 and CDR2 sequences are MNHEY and SVGAGI. The ends were cut back, 0 bases at V and 2 bases at J, with 16 bases in the middle. The CDR3 covers 18 residues. In DNA form, the CDR3 reads TGTGCCAGCAGTTACTCGAAGAGCACCGCCCGAAACACCGGGGAGCTGTTTTTT. This codes for CASSYSKSTARNTGELFF.

The chain joins TRBV6-1 to TRBJ2-1; weak D call: TRBD1 (6 bases). The germline CDR1 and CDR2 sequences are MNHNS and SASEGT. The V end was cut by 6 bases, the J end by 1 base, with 19 bases between. The CDR3 runs to 17 residues. This chain's CDR3 is CASSPPDSRPSYNEQFF. DNA of the CDR3: TGTGCCAGCAGCCCCCCGGACAGCCGCCCATCCTACAATGAGCAGTTCTTC.

The rearrangement joins TRBV27 to TRBJ2-2; D not resolved. Trimming removed 3 bases from V and 10 bases from J, with 9 bases in between. The germline CDR1 and CDR2 sequences are MNHEY and SMNVEV (reference sequence). There are 12 residues in the CDR3. In nucleotides, the CDR3 is TGTGCCAGCAGTTTGAACTCGGAGGAGCTGTTTTTT. Its protein is CASSLNSEELFF.

Only a few counts were recorded for this clonotype. The chain combines TRBV9 with TRBJ2-7; D assignment may be TRBD1 or TRBD2 (5 bases each). With 0 bases removed from V and 3 bases from J, the gap between germline ends came to 10 bases. Germline V gene lookup returns CDR1 SGDLS and CDR2 YYNGEE. This CDR3 region has 14 residues. The CDR3 sequence is CASSVGDGNYEQYF. The CDR3 DNA reads as TGTGCCAGCAGCGTAGGGGACGGGAACTACGAGCAGTACTTC.

The V call is TRBV7-8, the J call TRBJ2-1, with no clear D. With 6 bases removed from V and 10 bases from J, the gap between germline ends came to 13 bases. The germline CDR1 and CDR2 sequences are SGHVS and FQNEAQ. This CDR3 is built from 12 residues. The CDR3 loop reads CASRLRGQEQFF. In DNA, the CDR3 is TGTGCCAGCAGGCTCCGCGGTCAAGAGCAGTTCTTC.

The chain joins TRBV7-3 to TRBJ2-1; perhaps TRBD2 as D (5 bases). The V gene lost 3 bases and the J gene lost 5 bases, with 11 bases spanning the gap. CDR1 is SGHTA, CDR2 FQGTGA, per germline. This CDR3 has 14 residues. In DNA form, the CDR3 reads TGTGCCAGCAGCTTCGAGGGTCGGAACAATGAGCAGTTCTTC. This encodes CASSFEGRNNEQFF.

The chain links TRBV4-1 to TRBJ2-1; D not resolved. The V gene lost 0 bases and the J gene lost 8 bases, with 14 bases spanning the gap. Germline CDR1 and CDR2: MGHRA and YSYEKL. This CDR3 comprises 15 residues. The CDR3 reads CASSQEINVYHEQFF. The DNA of the CDR3 is TGCGCCAGCAGCCAAGAGATCAATGTGTATCATGAGCAGTTCTTC.

Only a few counts were recorded for this clonotype. The chain couples TRBV5-1 to TRBJ2-7, with D uncertain. The germline V gene has CDR1 SGHRS and CDR2 YFSETQ. The CDR3 is 14 residues long. V lost 3 bases and J lost 1, with 11 bases in between. The CDR3 sequence is CASSWAGFSYEQYF. The CDR3 DNA reads as TGCGCCAGCAGCTGGGCAGGTTTTTCCTACGAGCAGTACTTC.

This chain uses TRBV12-3 or TRBV12-4 with TRBJ2-5; 7 nucleotides match TRBD1. The J segment lost 4 bases and the V segment lost 7 bases, leaving 9 bases of the junction unmatched. This CDR3 spans 14 amino acids. Here the CDR3 DNA reads TGTGCCAGCACAGACAGGGTCTCGGGAGAGACCCAGTACTTC. It translates to CASTDRVSGETQYF.

This clonotype was recorded a few times. V is TRBV7-9 and J is TRBJ2-3, with 7 bases aligning to TRBD1. Per the germline V gene, CDR1 is SEHNR and CDR2 is FQNEAQ (reference sequence). The trim removed 4 bases at V and 11 bases at J, leaving 9 bases unmatched. The CDR3 has 13 amino acids. The CDR3 nucleotides read TGTGCCAGCAGCTCGACAGGGACCTTAGAGCAGTATTTT. Translated: CASSSTGTLEQYF. Variable domain in full (rest from reference TRBV7-9 and TRBJ2-3): DTGVSQNPRHKITKRGQNVTFRCDPISEHNRLYWYRQTLGQGPEFLTYFQNEAQLEKSRLLSDRFSAERPKGSFSTLEIQRTEQGDSAMYLCASSSTGTLEQYFGPGTRLTVL.

The CDR3 nucleotides are TGTGCCAGCAGTGACTCGGGGAGCTACACCTCCTACGAGCAGTACTTC. Amino acid sequence: CASSDSGSYTSYEQYF. The chain carries TRBV6-4 and TRBJ2-7; the D gene is possibly TRBD2 (5 bases). Per germline, CDR1 MRHNA and CDR2 SNTAGT. This CDR3 is 16 amino acids long. V dropped 0 bases and J dropped 0 bases, with 12 bases sitting between them.

This chain links TRBV4-1 with TRBJ2-7; the D gene is possibly TRBD1 (6 bases). The germline gives CDR1 MGHRA, CDR2 YSYEKL. V was shortened by 4 bases and J by 4 bases, with 11 bases between the two germline ends. The CDR3 is 13 residues long. The DNA for the CDR3 is TGCGCCAGCAGCCCCTCAGGGGAATACGAGCAGTACTTC. Protein product: CASSPSGEYEQYF.